One and the same sample provided the 19 T cell receptor beta chains below, sequenced in a study of T cell repertoires in cytomegalovirus infection. Each CDR3 protein is one row after TCRdb ran MiXCR on the reads. The sample shows about 400,000 distinct CDR3 sequences, around 18% of them seen only once. Material for sequencing was PBMCs. These receptors all come from a human donor in good health (CMV status not recorded). Some clones in this sample may be carry-over from other donors' samples.

This clonotype was seen at least ten times. The chain is built from TRBV28 and TRBJ1-4; D remains ambiguous. The CDR3 totals 16 residues. Deletions cut 2 bases from V and 8 bases from J, with 18 bases between. Germline-derived CDR1 and CDR2 are MDHEN and SYDVKM. Here the CDR3 DNA reads TGTGCCAGCAGTTTAGTCCGGATCGGGTTGGGGGAAAAACTGTTTTTT. Residues: CASSLVRIGLGEKLFF.

In DNA form, the CDR3 reads TGCGCCAGCAGCCAAGTCGCGGGGGAAAACACCATATATTTT. Residues: CASSQVAGENTIYF. This chain joins TRBV4-1 and TRBJ1-3, with D possibly being TRBD1 (5 bases). Germline V gene sequence: CDR1 MGHRA, CDR2 YSYEKL. The ends were cut back, 1 base at V and 6 bases at J, with 10 bases in the middle. This CDR3 has 14 amino acids.

The CDR3 region has the DNA TGCAGTGCTAGAGGGGGGGAGGGCGGAGCTTTCTTT. It is translated as CSARGGEGGAFF. The V call is TRBV20-1, the J call TRBJ1-1; a weak D match, TRBD1 (5 bases). The V end was cut by 1 base, the J end by 10 bases, with 13 bases between. Germline V gene data show CDR1 as DFQATT and CDR2 as SNEGSKA (reference sequence). The CDR3 has 12 residues.

This chain joins TRBV11-2 and TRBJ2-7; D not resolved. The ends were cut back, 2 bases at V and 1 base at J, with 9 bases in the middle. Germline V gene lookup returns CDR1 SGHAT and CDR2 FQNNGV. The CDR3 is 14 residues long. The CDR3 sequence is CASSLPPRSYEQYF. As DNA, the CDR3 is TGTGCCAGCAGCTTACCCCCCCGGTCCTACGAGCAGTACTTC. Filled out from reference TRBV11-2 and TRBJ2-7, the complete variable domain reads EAGVAQSPRYKIIEKRQSVAFWCNPISGHATLYWYQQILGQGPKLLIQFQNNGVVDDSQLPKDRFSAERLKGVDSTLKIQPAKLEDSAVYLCASSLPPRSYEQYFGPGTRLTVT.

The chain recombines TRBV28 with TRBJ2-3, with unresolved D. Trimming stripped 4 bases from V and 0 bases from J, with 14 bases between. Germline V CDR1 and CDR2: MDHEN, SYDVKM. The CDR3 spans 16 residues. Written as DNA, the CDR3 is TGTGCCAGCAGTTCTATAGGAATCACTAGCACAGATACGCAGTATTTT. This gives the protein CASSSIGITSTDTQYF. Variable domain in full (rest from reference TRBV28 and TRBJ2-3): DVKVTQSSRYLVKRTGEKVFLECVQDMDHENMFWYRQDPGLGLRLIYFSYDVKMKEKGDIPEGYSVSREKKERFSLILESASTNQTSMYLCASSSIGITSTDTQYFGPGTRLTVL.

This clonotype was recorded many times. The V and J genes are TRBV7-2 and TRBJ2-1; TRBD2 aligns across 11 bases. V was clipped by 1 base and J by 2 bases; unmatched bases: 16. Germline V gives CDR1 SGHTA, CDR2 FQGNSA. CDR3 length equals 21 residues. The CDR3 sequence: CASSLGVSGGDLRSAYNEQFF. The CDR3, as DNA: TGTGCCAGCAGCTTAGGTGTTAGCGGGGGGGACCTGCGGTCAGCCTACAATGAGCAGTTCTTC.

In this sample, this clonotype turned up a few times. The rearrangement uses TRBV29-1 and TRBJ1-4; D unclear. Germline V gives CDR1 SQVTM, CDR2 ANQGSEA. The CDR3 spans 13 residues. Trimming took 2 bases from V and 5 from J, leaving 9 bases between them. As DNA, the CDR3 is TGCAGCGTTGAACTATCCCAAAATGAAAAACTGTTTTTT. It codes for CSVELSQNEKLFF.

In its sample, this clonotype was seen a few times. This chain joins TRBV7-9 and TRBJ2-5; 9 positions match TRBD1. CDR1 and CDR2 (germline): SEHNR, FQNEAQ (reference sequence). The CDR3 consists of 15 residues. Trimming took 5 bases from V and 2 from J; bases not matched to a gene: 6. The CDR3 nucleotides read TGTGCCAGCAGCCCTGCCGACAGGGGGCAAGAGACCCAGTACTTC. Encoded protein: CASSPADRGQETQYF.

Written as DNA, the CDR3 is TGTGCCAGCAGCTTACTGGGAACTAATGAAAAACTGTTTTTT. Amino acid sequence: CASSLLGTNEKLFF. The rearrangement joins TRBV11-2 to TRBJ1-4; D call uncertain. With 2 bases removed from V and 1 base from J, the gap between germline ends came to 5 bases. This CDR3 is 14 amino acids long. The germline CDR1 and CDR2 sequences are SGHAT and FQNNGV.

This clonotype was counted ten times or more. The chain is built from TRBV12-3 or TRBV12-4 and TRBJ2-7, with no clear D. Between the trimmed V and J ends, which lost 3 bases and 6 bases, there was a span of 15 bases. CDR3 length: 14 residues. Here the CDR3 reads CASSFRASPREQYF. The CDR3 DNA follows: TGTGCCAGCAGTTTTAGGGCATCCCCTCGCGAGCAGTACTTC.

This clonotype was observed a handful of times. V and J are TRBV12-3 or TRBV12-4 and TRBJ1-2; no definite D call. The CDR3 contains 15 residues. V was pared by 2 bases and J by 4 bases, with 14 bases between. DNA of the CDR3: TGTGCCAGCAGTTTAAAGAGTTTAGGAGGCTATGGCTACACCTTC. It encodes CASSLKSLGGYGYTF.

This clonotype was picked up a small number of times. This rearrangement joins TRBV19 to TRBJ2-1, with 10 bases aligning to TRBD2. Trimming took 6 bases from V and 1 from J; bases not matched to a gene: 3. The CDR3 covers 15 residues. Germline V CDR1 and CDR2: LNHDA, SQIVND (reference sequence). CDR3 protein: CASRKRGGSYNEQFF. Here the CDR3 DNA reads TGTGCCAGTAGGAAGCGGGGGGGGTCCTACAATGAGCAGTTCTTC.

Ten or more counts support this clonotype. CDR3 nucleotides: TGTGCCAGCAGCTCTTACGGGACAATAGGAGAAACTGAAGCTTTCTTT. It encodes CASSSYGTIGETEAFF. The rearrangement uses TRBV7-8 and TRBJ1-1; the D gene is possibly TRBD1 (6 bases). The CDR3 runs to 16 residues. Germline values: CDR1 SGHVS, CDR2 FQNEAQ. Trimming stripped 4 bases from V and 5 bases from J, with 20 bases between.

This clonotype has just a few counts. The chain carries TRBV7-2 and TRBJ2-1, with TRBD2 matching over 9 bases. With V trimmed by 8 bases and J by 0 bases, 2 bases remained unmatched. The CDR3 is 14 amino acids. The germline CDR1 and CDR2 sequences are SGHTA and FQGNSA. The CDR3 sequence: CASGRGGSYNEQFF. CDR3 nucleotide sequence: TGTGCCAGCGGGCGGGGGGGCTCCTACAATGAGCAGTTCTTC.

On this clonotype: One end of the junction fails to match germline, which may point to a read error. This chain uses TRBV29-1 with TRBJ1-2; D is uncertain. The germline CDR1 and CDR2 sequences are SQVTM and ANQGSEA. The CDR3 sequence is 9 residues long. The CDR3 loop is CSVEDLRSF. In nucleotides, the CDR3 is TGCAGCGTTGAAGATCTTCGGTCCTTC.

In regard to this clonotype: A much larger clone sits a single nucleotide away, making a read error possible. This chain links TRBV28 with TRBJ2-4; possible D gene TRBD2, 5 bases. The CDR3 length is 17 residues. V dropped 4 bases and J dropped 2 bases, with 18 bases sitting between them. CDR1 and CDR2 from the germline V gene are MDHEN and SYDVKM. The CDR3 here is CASSYLPGSGPKNIQYF. The CDR3 DNA is TGTGCCAGCAGTTACCTTCCGGGATCTGGGCCCAAAAACATTCAGTACTTC.

On this clonotype itself: The junction and the germline gene differ at one end; a read error may be behind it. The chain is built from TRBV4-1 and TRBJ2-5, with 11 bases fitting TRBD1. The CDR3 spans 15 residues. Germline CDR1 reads MGHRA; CDR2 reads YSYEKL. In DNA, the CDR3 is TGTGCCAGCAGCCAAGTGGACAGGGGGCGAGAGACCCAGTACTTC. Its protein is CASSQVDRGRETQYF.

This clonotype occurred many times. The chain joins TRBV7-9 to TRBJ1-4; maybe TRBD1 (6 bases). The CDR3 is 14 residues long. The germline V gene has CDR1 SEHNR and CDR2 FQNEAQ (reference sequence). V lost 3 bases, J lost 5 bases, and 10 bases lay in between. Written as DNA, the CDR3 is TGTGCCAGCAGCTTTGGCCAGGGGAATGAAAAACTGTTTTTT. Its translation: CASSFGQGNEKLFF. The full variable domain, completed using reference TRBV7-9 and TRBJ1-4, is DTGVSQNPRHKITKRGQNVTFRCDPISEHNRLYWYRQTLGQGPEFLTYFQNEAQLEKSRLLSDRFSAERPKGSFSTLEIQRTEQGDSAMYLCASSFGQGNEKLFFGSGTQLSVL.

The chain links TRBV7-9 to TRBJ2-5, with 8 bases matching TRBD2. This CDR3 region has 13 residues. The germline V gene encodes CDR1 SEHNR and CDR2 FQNEAQ (reference sequence). V shed 5 bases, J shed 4 bases, and the junction held 3 bases outside the gene matches. CDR3 in DNA: TGTGCCAGCAGCATCGGGGGGGCAGAGACCCAGTACTTC. This encodes CASSIGGAETQYF. Variable domain in full (rest from reference TRBV7-9 and TRBJ2-5): DTGVSQNPRHKITKRGQNVTFRCDPISEHNRLYWYRQTLGQGPEFLTYFQNEAQLEKSRLLSDRFSAERPKGSFSTLEIQRTEQGDSAMYLCASSIGGAETQYFGPGTRLLVL.